Below, 25 T cell receptor beta chains from the same sample are listed, as sequenced in a study of shared clonotypes between healthy human individuals. Libraries were prepared by immunoSEQ multiplex PCR; TCRdb keeps only in-frame clonotypes and omits some of them. The sample lists around 700,000 clones, about 74% occurring once. The source material was memory CD4+ T cells sorted from blood. The subset is: CD45RA-negative fraction. The receptors derive from a woman in her twenties or thirties in good health.

The V gene is TRBV6-1, the J gene TRBJ2-3; TRBD2 might be the D (5 bases). The germline V gene encodes CDR1 MNHNS and CDR2 SASEGT. The CDR3 consists of 14 residues. V was shortened by 7 bases and J by 3 bases, with 14 bases between the two germline ends. CDR3: CASIFNPGTDTQYF. CDR3 DNA sequence: TGTGCCAGCATCTTCAACCCGGGGACAGATACGCAGTATTTT.

The rearrangement links TRBV5-5 to TRBJ2-7, with D possibly being TRBD2 (6 bases). CDR1 SGHKS and CDR2 YYEKEE come from the germline V gene (reference sequence). V was shortened by 0 bases and J by 5 bases, with 12 bases between the two germline ends. The CDR3 has 14 amino acids. The CDR3 DNA follows: TGTGCCAGCAGCTTGGCCCTAGCGTCCCACGAGCAGTACTTC. It is translated as CASSLALASHEQYF.

This clone was seen only a few times. The V and J genes are TRBV19 and TRBJ1-1; D gene unclear. The CDR3 loop spans 13 amino acids. CDR1 and CDR2 (germline): LNHDA, SQIVND (reference sequence). Trimming left V 6 bases short and J 1 base short, with 9 bases between. The CDR3 loop is CASRLSGNTEAFF. The CDR3 DNA sequence: TGTGCCAGTAGGTTGTCGGGGAACACTGAAGCTTTCTTT. The full variable domain, rest sourced from reference TRBV19 and TRBJ1-1, is DGGITQSPKYLFRKEGQNVTLSCEQNLNHDAMYWYRQDPGQGLRLIYYSQIVNDFQKGDIAEGYSVSREKKESFPLTVTSAQKNPTAFYLCASRLSGNTEAFFGQGTRLTVV.

V and J are TRBV11-2 and TRBJ2-7, with a possible D match to TRBD2 (5 bases). The CDR3 sequence is 15 residues long. Germline V gene sequence: CDR1 SGHAT, CDR2 FQNNGV. With 5 bases removed from V and 2 bases from J, the gap between germline ends came to 16 bases. The CDR3 DNA reads as TGTGCCAGCAGCCTAGTCTCGGGATCTCCCTACGAGCAGTACTTC. As protein: CASSLVSGSPYEQYF.

The chain links TRBV27 to TRBJ2-5, with TRBD1 as a possible D gene (5 bases). Deletions cut 5 bases from V and 4 bases from J, with 17 bases between. In germline, CDR1 is MNHEY, CDR2 SMNVEV (reference sequence). The CDR3 extends over 15 amino acids. DNA of the CDR3: TGTGCCAGCAGTCCCACTTGGCAGGGTGTAGAGACCCAGTACTTC. This sequence encodes CASSPTWQGVETQYF.

The V call is TRBV5-1, the J call TRBJ1-1; the D is unclear. Germline CDR1 is SGHRS and CDR2 is YFSETQ. The CDR3 sequence is 14 residues long. Trimming took off 0 bases at V and 6 bases at J, with 12 bases between the two ends. The CDR3 nucleotides read TGCGCCAGCAGCTTGGGAGCCACCAACCCTGAAGCTTTCTTT. It is translated as CASSLGATNPEAFF.

The V gene is TRBV5-1, the J gene TRBJ2-7; the match to TRBD1 covers 10 bases. Trimming took 4 bases from V and 4 from J; bases not matched to a gene: 5. The CDR3 totals 14 residues. From germline, CDR1 is SGHRS and CDR2 YFSETQ. CDR3 sequence (DNA): TGCGCCAGCAGCCGGGACAGGGGCATATACGAGCAGTACTTC. Translation: CASSRDRGIYEQYF. Full variable domain (outside the CDR3, taken from reference TRBV5-1 and TRBJ2-7): KAGVTQTPRYLIKTRGQQVTLSCSPISGHRSVSWYQQTPGQGLQFLFEYFSETQRNKGNFPGRFSGRQFSNSRSEMNVSTLELGDSALYLCASSRDRGIYEQYFGPGTRLTVT.

The count of this clone is one. V is TRBV5-8 and J is TRBJ1-2; the D gene is possibly TRBD1 (5 bases). V gave up 3 bases and J gave up 0 bases, with 21 bases separating them. Germline V gene sequence: CDR1 SGHTS, CDR2 YDEGEE. The CDR3 is made up of 18 amino acids. The CDR3 protein is CASSWGPGSLGANYGYTF. The CDR3 DNA reads TGTGCCAGCAGCTGGGGACCGGGGAGCCTCGGAGCTAACTATGGCTACACCTTC.

The V gene is TRBV19, the J gene TRBJ2-5; TRBD1 matches 7 bases. Germline CDR1 and CDR2: LNHDA and SQIVND (reference sequence). There are 14 residues in the CDR3. J gave up 7 bases and V 5 bases, and 10 bases lay outside the gene matches. The CDR3 sequence: CASSRTRDSGTQYF. CDR3 DNA sequence: TGTGCCAGTAGTCGAACTCGGGACAGTGGGACCCAGTACTTC.

This clone was observed at least ten times. The chain has TRBV2 and TRBJ2-7; no definite D call. Between the trimmed V and J ends, which lost 2 bases and 3 bases, there was a span of 11 bases. CDR3 size: 14 residues. Per the germline V gene, CDR1 is SNHLY and CDR2 is FYNNEI. The CDR3 DNA follows: TGTGCCAGCAGTGAATTGGGTTCGCTCTACGAGCAGTACTTC. Its protein product is CASSELGSLYEQYF.

The chain links TRBV5-8 to TRBJ2-1, with 7 bases fitting TRBD1. The CDR3 runs 16 residues. The germline gives CDR1 SGHTS, CDR2 YDEGEE. V dropped 4 bases and J dropped 8; count of bases not matched to a gene: 15. CDR3 loop: CASSGRQGRHTDEQFF. The CDR3 nucleotides read TGTGCCAGCAGCGGACGACAGGGTCGACACACCGATGAGCAGTTCTTC.

This clone appeared a single time. The chain uses TRBV28 and TRBJ2-5, with D hard to call. Germline loops: CDR1 MDHEN, CDR2 SYDVKM. The germline V and J ends were trimmed by 1 base and 5 bases, with 11 bases remaining between them. The CDR3 length is 14 residues. As DNA, the CDR3 is TGTGCCAGCAGTTTATCAAGCTTGGGGGAGACCCAGTACTTC. This translates into CASSLSSLGETQYF. The full variable domain, rest sourced from reference TRBV28 and TRBJ2-5, is DVKVTQSSRYLVKRTGEKVFLECVQDMDHENMFWYRQDPGLGLRLIYFSYDVKMKEKGDIPEGYSVSREKKERFSLILESASTNQTSMYLCASSLSSLGETQYFGPGTRLLVL.

The V call is TRBV4-2, the J call TRBJ1-5; D gene unclear. In germline, CDR1 is LGHNA, CDR2 YNFKEQ. This CDR3 spans 15 amino acids. Trimming shortened V by 2 bases and J by 3 bases, and 11 bases separated the two germline ends. The CDR3 bases are TGTGCCAGCAGCCAACCTACTATAGACAATCAGCCCCAGCATTTT. Translated: CASSQPTIDNQPQHF.

CDR3 region: CASSSGRKAKNIQYF. CDR3 DNA: TGTGCCAGCAGTTCTGGCAGGAAAGCCAAAAACATTCAGTACTTC. The chain employs TRBV6-5 and TRBJ2-4; D gene ambiguous. The CDR3 runs to 15 residues. Germline loops: CDR1 MNHEY, CDR2 SVGAGI. The ends were cut back, 4 bases at V and 0 bases at J, with 10 bases in the middle.

CDR3 DNA sequence: TGTGCCAGCAGCTTGAGGGTTGGGGGACTATGGCAGAAAGACACAGATACGCAGTATTTT. Translation: CASSLRVGGLWQKDTDTQYF. The chain has TRBV5-4 and TRBJ2-3; 7 bases match TRBD2. CDR1 and CDR2 (germline): SGHNT, YYREEE (reference sequence). J gave up 2 bases and V 1 base, and 19 bases lay outside the gene matches. CDR3 length: 20 amino acids.

V usage is TRBV25-1 and J usage is TRBJ1-2; 7 bases match TRBD1. V shed 5 bases, J shed 4 bases, and the junction held 7 bases outside the gene matches. This CDR3 has 14 residues. CDR1 is MGHDK, CDR2 SYGVNS, per germline. The CDR3 region is CASSPRTGIYGYTF. Written as DNA, the CDR3 is TGTGCCAGCAGTCCTCGGACAGGCATCTATGGCTACACCTTC.

The V gene is TRBV28, the J gene TRBJ2-5; D unclear. Trimming removed 3 bases at V and 6 bases at J, with 5 bases between. Germline CDR1 MDHEN, CDR2 SYDVKM. The CDR3 is 11 amino acids. The CDR3 loop reads CASSFRQTQYF. The CDR3 DNA is TGTGCCAGCAGTTTTAGGCAGACCCAGTACTTC.

Details on this clone: The same CDR3 also results from other DNA sequences found in this sample. The CDR3 sequence is CASRQGGETQYF. The CDR3, as DNA: TGTGCCAGCCGCCAGGGCGGGGAGACCCAGTACTTC. V gene TRBV2 combines with J gene TRBJ2-5, with D possibly being TRBD1 or TRBD2 (5 bases each). V gave up 8 bases and J gave up 5 bases, with 12 bases separating them. The CDR3 contains 12 residues. Germline-derived CDR1 and CDR2 are SNHLY and FYNNEI.

Note on this clone: Other nucleotide sequences from this sample produce the same CDR3. V gene TRBV7-9 combines with J gene TRBJ2-7, with D possibly being TRBD1 or TRBD2 (5 bases each). The CDR3 contains 14 residues. The V end was cut by 3 bases, the J end by 0 bases, with 9 bases between. Per the germline V gene, CDR1 is SEHNR and CDR2 is FQNEAQ (reference sequence). CDR3 in DNA: TGTGCCAGCAGCTTCTCAGGGAGCTCCTACGAGCAGTACTTC. Amino acid sequence: CASSFSGSSYEQYF.

CDR3: CAWSASGADTQYF. CDR3 nucleotides: TGTGCCTGGAGTGCAAGCGGAGCAGATACGCAGTATTTT. The rearrangement uses TRBV30 and TRBJ2-3; TRBD2 might be the D (5 bases). The V gene lost 1 base and the J gene lost 4 bases, with 9 bases spanning the gap. The germline gives CDR1 GTSNPN, CDR2 SVGIG (reference sequence). This CDR3 spans 13 amino acids.

This chain links TRBV7-6 with TRBJ2-7; 14 positions agree with TRBD2. This CDR3 is built from 17 residues. Per the germline V gene, CDR1 is SGHVS and CDR2 is FNYEAQ. J lost 4 bases, V lost 1 base, and 6 bases had no gene match. The CDR3 nucleotides read TGTGCCAGCAGCTTAGGGGGACTAGCGGGAGTCGGGTACGAGCAGTACTTC. Translation: CASSLGGLAGVGYEQYF. The full variable domain, its missing parts supplied by reference TRBV7-6 and TRBJ2-7, is GAGVSQSPRYKVTKRGQDVALRCDPISGHVSLYWYRQALGQGPEFLTYFNYEAQQDKSGLPNDRFSAERPEGSISTLTIQRTEQRDSAMYRCASSLGGLAGVGYEQYFGPGTRLTVT.

The chain is built from TRBV29-1 and TRBJ2-1; D uncertain. V was clipped by 5 bases and J by 0 bases, with 14 bases between them. The CDR3 is 15 residues long. The germline CDR1 and CDR2 sequences are SQVTM and ANQGSEA. CDR3 DNA: TGCAGCGTTTCAACGGGCTCCGGCTCCTACAATGAGCAGTTCTTC. It codes for CSVSTGSGSYNEQFF.

This clone was seen only a few times. This chain links TRBV7-8 with TRBJ2-2; D may be TRBD2 (7 bases). There are 15 residues in the CDR3. Per the germline V gene, CDR1 is SGHVS and CDR2 is FQNEAQ. The germline V and J ends were trimmed by 8 bases and 2 bases, with 15 bases remaining between them. The DNA of the CDR3 is TGTGCCAGCGCCTGGGGGGGCGCAAACACCGGGGAGCTGTTTTTT. Translating gives CASAWGGANTGELFF.

On this clone: This could be a read error, since a much larger clone is one nucleotide away. The CDR3 nucleotides read TGTGCCAGCAGCTTAGCGCAGCAAGAGACCCAGTACTTC. Residues: CASSLAQQETQYF. V gene TRBV11-2 combines with J gene TRBJ2-5; D unclear. With 1 base removed from V and 2 bases from J, the gap between germline ends came to 5 bases. Per germline, CDR1 SGHAT and CDR2 FQNNGV. This CDR3 is built from 13 residues.

This clone was counted many times. The chain employs TRBV19 and TRBJ2-3, with D possibly being TRBD1 (5 bases). This CDR3 contains 13 residues. Per germline, CDR1 LNHDA and CDR2 SQIVND (reference sequence). The ends were cut back, 6 bases at V and 6 bases at J, with 13 bases in the middle. CDR3 DNA: TGTGCCAGTAGGCCAGGGAATGGGGATACGCAGTATTTT. This encodes CASRPGNGDTQYF. The full variable domain, with the rest looked up from reference TRBV19 and TRBJ2-3, is DGGITQSPKYLFRKEGQNVTLSCEQNLNHDAMYWYRQDPGQGLRLIYYSQIVNDFQKGDIAEGYSVSREKKESFPLTVTSAQKNPTAFYLCASRPGNGDTQYFGPGTRLTVL.